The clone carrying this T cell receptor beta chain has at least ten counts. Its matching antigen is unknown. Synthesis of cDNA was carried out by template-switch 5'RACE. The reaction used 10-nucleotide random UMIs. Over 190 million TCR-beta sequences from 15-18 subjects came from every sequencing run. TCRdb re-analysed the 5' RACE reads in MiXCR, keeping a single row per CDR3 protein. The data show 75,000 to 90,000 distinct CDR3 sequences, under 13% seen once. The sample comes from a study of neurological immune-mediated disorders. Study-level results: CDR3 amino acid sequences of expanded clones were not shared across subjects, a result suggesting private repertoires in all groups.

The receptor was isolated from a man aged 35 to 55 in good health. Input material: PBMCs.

CDR3 protein: CASSLAERLAGGGEQYF. The CDR3 DNA reads TGCGCCAGCAGCTTGGCCGAGCGGCTAGCGGGGGGCGGCGAGCAGTACTTC. The chain joins TRBV5-1 to TRBJ2-7; the match to TRBD2 covers 11 bases. The germline CDR1 and CDR2 sequences are SGHRS and YFSETQ. The CDR3 consists of 17 residues. Trimming removed 0 bases from V and 6 bases from J; junction bases left unmatched: 11.